Listed below are T cell receptor beta chains from one sample, sequenced in a study of blood T cell repertoires in COVID-19. Profiled with immunoSEQ multiplex PCR; TCRdb holds only in-frame clones, not every one. The repertoire includes 400,000 to 550,000 clones, 85% to 90% of them detected once, and 4% to 4.5% sits in the top ten. Sample: peripheral blood. These receptors originate from a woman in her 30s with acute or convalescent COVID-19. Each CDR3 is given with its conserved first and last residue. The D gene is left open where the match is weak. Some rows mark clone size as missing; the rest say once, few, many or name a class of expanded clone.

NA,once,TRBV29-1,15,TRBJ2-7,TGCAGCGTGCAAACTCACAGGGCCTCGGGCTACGAGCAGTACTTC,CSVQTHRASGYEQYF
TRBD2,once,TRBV24-1,15,TRBJ2-2,TGTGCCACCAGTGATGGGACTAGTAGTACCGGGGAGCTGTTTTTT,CATSDGTSSTGELFF
NA,NA,TRBV4-1,17,TRBJ2-2,TGCGCCAGCAGCGGTAGTCACGGACAGACAAACACCGGGGAGCTGTTTTTT,CASSGSHGQTNTGELFF
NA,NA,TRBV13,16,TRBJ2-5,TGTGCCAGCAGCTCCAATGTAGGCAGGGACCAAGAGACCCAGTACTTC,CASSSNVGRDQETQYF
NA,NA,TRBV14,13,TRBJ2-7,TGTGCCAGCAGCCAAGAGTTCCGCTACGAGCAGTACTTC,CASSQEFRYEQYF
NA,once,TRBV27,16,TRBJ1-4,TGTGCCAGTCGAGGGACAAGGGGATCAACTAATGAAAAACTGTTTTTT,CASRGTRGSTNEKLFF
NA,few,TRBV3-1/TRBV3-2,13,TRBJ2-1,TGTGCCAGCAGCCCTAATTCAAGAAATGAGCAGTTCTTC,CASSPNSRNEQFF
TRBD2,NA,TRBV9,16,TRBJ2-7,TGTGCCAGCAGCGTAGCGGCTAGCGGGAGCTCCTACGAGCAGTACTTC,CASSVAASGSSYEQYF
NA,once,TRBV5-1,14,TRBJ2-5,TGCGCCAGCAGCTACGGGGTAATTGGGGAGACCCAGTACTTC,CASSYGVIGETQYF
NA,NA,TRBV6-2/TRBV6-3,12,TRBJ1-5,TGTGCCAGCAGCGAAAGGAGGCAGCCCCAGCATTTT,CASSERRQPQHF
NA,NA,TRBV1,21,TRBJ2-1,TGCACCAGCAGCCAAGTCCACGAGGGCCCTCCTCATTCCCTTATATACAATGAGCAGTTCTTC,CTSSQVHEGPPHSLIYNEQFF
TRBD1,NA,TRBV5-5,15,TRBJ2-5,TGTGCCAGCAGCCCGGACAGGGAGTTGGGAGAGACCCAGTACTTC,CASSPDRELGETQYF
NA,NA,TRBV7-9,14,TRBJ2-7,TGTGCCAGCAGCGTCTCGGGAAGGGAATACGAGCAGTACTTC,CASSVSGREYEQYF
TRBD2,NA,TRBV7-8,15,TRBJ2-5,TGTGCCAGCAGCTTCCGGGGGGGCTCGGGGGAGACCCAGTACTTC,CASSFRGGSGETQYF
NA,NA,TRBV28,13,TRBJ2-7,TGTGCCAGCAGAAGGGGGGGCCCCTACGAGCAGTACTTC,CASRRGGPYEQYF
TRBD1,NA,TRBV27,13,TRBJ2-7,TGTGCCACCGGTACGGGACAGTCCTACGAGCAGTACTTC,CATGTGQSYEQYF
TRBD1,NA,TRBV28,15,TRBJ1-3,TGTGCCAGCTATTCTATGGACAGGGACGGAAACACCATATATTTT,CASYSMDRDGNTIYF
TRBD1,few,TRBV4-1,19,TRBJ1-5,TGCGCCAGCAGCCAACCTACGGGACAGGGGAGCGGTAGCAATCAGCCCCAGCATTTT,CASSQPTGQGSGSNQPQHF
NA,NA,TRBV5-6,16,TRBJ2-6,TGTGCCAGCAGCCTGTGGCACAGCTCTGGGGCCAACGTCCTGACTTTC,CASSLWHSSGANVLTF
NA,many,TRBV19,12,TRBJ2-7,TGTGCCAGTCGGGGTGACTCCTACGAGCAGTACTTC,CASRGDSYEQYF
NA,NA,TRBV6-5,11,TRBJ1-2,TGTGCCCCGACGGGAGGGTATGGCTACACCTTC,CAPTGGYGYTF
NA,NA,TRBV30,14,TRBJ1-5,TGTGCCTGGAGTGTAGGGGGACGCGGGCAGCCCCAGCATTTT,CAWSVGGRGQPQHF
TRBD1,NA,TRBV6-6,16,TRBJ1-5,TGTGCCAGCAGTGGGGGGGGACAGGGAGGTATTCAGCCCCAGCATTTT,CASSGGGQGGIQPQHF
NA,NA,TRBV6-2/TRBV6-3,18,TRBJ1-3,TGTGCCAGCAGTTCCACTACGACAGGCGTCCCCTCTGGAAACACCATATATTTT,CASSSTTTGVPSGNTIYF
NA,NA,TRBV6-4,13,TRBJ1-1,TGTGCCAGCAGTGTCGACAGGAACACTGAAGCTTTCTTT,CASSVDRNTEAFF
TRBD1,NA,TRBV9,15,TRBJ1-2,TGTGCCAGCAGCGGATGGACAGGAACTAACTATGGCTACACCTTC,CASSGWTGTNYGYTF
TRBD1,NA,TRBV4-1,15,TRBJ1-2,TGCGCCAGCAGCCAGCAGACAGGGGGCGGCTATGGCTACACCTTC,CASSQQTGGGYGYTF
TRBD1,NA,TRBV5-1,13,TRBJ2-1,TGCGCCAGCAGCTTGGGGACAGGGACCGTGCAGTTCTTC,CASSLGTGTVQFF
TRBD2,NA,TRBV7-3,13,TRBJ2-1,TGTGCCAGCAGCATCACTAGCGTCGGTGAGCAGTTCTTC,CASSITSVGEQFF
TRBD1,NA,TRBV18,15,TRBJ2-5,TGTGCCAGCTCGCCTAACTCGGGACAGGAAGAGACCCAGTACTTC,CASSPNSGQEETQYF
NA,NA,TRBV20-1,15,TRBJ2-5,TGCAGTGCTAGTTTGGCGGGGACTCACCAAGAGACCCAGTACTTC,CSASLAGTHQETQYF
NA,NA,TRBV5-5,13,TRBJ1-1,TGTGCCAGCATCACAGGATTGGGTGCTGAAGCTTTCTTT,CASITGLGAEAFF
TRBD1,once,TRBV18,13,TRBJ1-2,TGTGCCAGCTCACCAACACAGGGGCAAGGCTACACCTTC,CASSPTQGQGYTF
NA,few,TRBV7-9,12,TRBJ1-1,TGTGCCAGCAGCTTAGCGGAGCCTGAAGCTTTCTTT,CASSLAEPEAFF
NA,NA,TRBV9,15,TRBJ1-2,TGTGCCAGCAGCGTAGGGGACAATCCCCTCTATGGCTACACCTTC,CASSVGDNPLYGYTF
TRBD1,NA,TRBV30,12,TRBJ2-7,TGTGCCACAAACTCAGGGGGCTACGAGCAGTACTTC,CATNSGGYEQYF
TRBD1,NA,TRBV4-1,15,TRBJ2-5,TGCGCCAGCAGCCCGACAGGGCAACTAGGACAGACCCAGTACTTC,CASSPTGQLGQTQYF
NA,NA,TRBV6-2/TRBV6-3,14,TRBJ2-5,TGTGCCAGCAGTTATCCCAGTAAGCAAGAGACCCAGTACTTC,CASSYPSKQETQYF
NA,NA,TRBV2,13,TRBJ1-3,TGTGCCAGCAGTCCAGTCGCCGGAAACACCATATATTTT,CASSPVAGNTIYF
NA,once,TRBV2,14,TRBJ1-5,TGTGCCAGCAGTGAATGGCCAGGTGGGCAGCCCCAGCATTTT,CASSEWPGGQPQHF
NA,NA,TRBV5-1,14,TRBJ1-2,TGCGCCAGCAGCCCAGGCCAATTACTCTATGGCTACACCTTC,CASSPGQLLYGYTF
TRBD1,NA,TRBV6-5,16,TRBJ1-3,TGTGCCAGCAGTTACCAGGGGGACTCCTCTGGAAACACCATATATTTT,CASSYQGDSSGNTIYF
TRBD1,NA,TRBV6-1,16,TRBJ2-7,TGTGCCAGCAGTGAAGCGTTGCCAAGGGGGCACTACGAGCAGTACTTC,CASSEALPRGHYEQYF
TRBD2,NA,TRBV18,16,TRBJ2-3,TGTGCCAGCTCGGGGACTAGCGGGGGCTTCACAGATACGCAGTATTTT,CASSGTSGGFTDTQYF
TRBD2,NA,TRBV30,13,TRBJ2-1,TGTGCCTGGCGGGGGGGCCGAACCAATGAGCAGTTCTTC,CAWRGGRTNEQFF
TRBD1,few,TRBV9,13,TRBJ2-7,TGTGCCAGCAGCTTGGGACAGGGAAACGAGCAGTACTTC,CASSLGQGNEQYF
NA,once,TRBV5-4,15,TRBJ1-4,TGTGCCAGCAGCTCGGGGGGGAGAACTAATGAAAAACTGTTTTTT,CASSSGGRTNEKLFF
TRBD1,NA,TRBV7-9,16,TRBJ2-5,TGTGCCAGCAGCTCATGGGGACAGGGGGCTCGGGAGACCCAGTACTTC,CASSSWGQGARETQYF
NA,NA,TRBV5-5,14,TRBJ2-7,TGTGCCAGCAGCCCACGGACAGACACCTACGAGCAGTACTTC,CASSPRTDTYEQYF
TRBD2,NA,TRBV4-2,15,TRBJ2-3,TGTGCCAGCAGCCGTGGACTAGGGGGCACAGATACGCAGTATTTT,CASSRGLGGTDTQYF
NA,NA,TRBV23-1,17,TRBJ1-5,TGCGCCAGCAGCACCCAGGGGTTAGGGGTCAGGGATCAGCCCCAGCATTTT,CASSTQGLGVRDQPQHF